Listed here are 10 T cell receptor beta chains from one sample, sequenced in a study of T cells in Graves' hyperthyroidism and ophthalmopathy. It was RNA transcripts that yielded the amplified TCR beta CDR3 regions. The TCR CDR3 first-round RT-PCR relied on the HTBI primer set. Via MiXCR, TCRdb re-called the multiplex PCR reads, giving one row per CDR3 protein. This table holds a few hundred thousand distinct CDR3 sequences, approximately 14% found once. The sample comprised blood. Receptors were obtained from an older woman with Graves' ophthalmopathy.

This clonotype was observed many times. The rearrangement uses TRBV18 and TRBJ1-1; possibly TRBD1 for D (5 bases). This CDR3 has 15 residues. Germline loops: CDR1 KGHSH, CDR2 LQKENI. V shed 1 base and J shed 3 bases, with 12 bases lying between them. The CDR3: CASSPLEGPDTEAFF. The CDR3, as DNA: TGTGCCAGCTCACCACTTGAGGGGCCTGACACTGAAGCTTTCTTT. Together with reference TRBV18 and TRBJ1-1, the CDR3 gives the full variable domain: NAGVMQNPRHLVRRRGQEARLRCSPMKGHSHVYWYRQLPEEGLKFMVYLQKENIIDESGMPKERFSAEFPKEGPSILRIQQVVRGDSAAYFCASSPLEGPDTEAFFGQGTRLTVV.

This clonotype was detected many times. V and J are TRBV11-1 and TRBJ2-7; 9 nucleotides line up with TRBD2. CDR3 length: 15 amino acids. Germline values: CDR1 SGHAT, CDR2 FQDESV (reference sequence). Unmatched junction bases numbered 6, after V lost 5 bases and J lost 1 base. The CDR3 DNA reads TGTGCCAGCAGCCATTCGACTAGCGGATCCTACGAGCAGTACTTC. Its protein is CASSHSTSGSYEQYF.

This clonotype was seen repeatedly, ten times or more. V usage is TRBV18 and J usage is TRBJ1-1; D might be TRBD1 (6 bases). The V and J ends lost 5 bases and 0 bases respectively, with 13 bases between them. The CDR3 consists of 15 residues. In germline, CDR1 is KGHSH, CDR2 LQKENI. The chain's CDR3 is CASSTQGTMNTEAFF. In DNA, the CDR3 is TGTGCCAGCTCAACACAGGGCACTATGAACACTGAAGCTTTCTTT.

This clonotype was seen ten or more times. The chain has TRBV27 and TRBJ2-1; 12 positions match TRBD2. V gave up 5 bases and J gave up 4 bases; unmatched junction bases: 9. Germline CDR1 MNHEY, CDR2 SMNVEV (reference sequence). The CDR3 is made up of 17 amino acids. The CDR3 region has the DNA TGTGCCAGCAGTGCCGGCGGACTAGCGGGACCATACAATGAGCAGTTCTTC. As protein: CASSAGGLAGPYNEQFF.

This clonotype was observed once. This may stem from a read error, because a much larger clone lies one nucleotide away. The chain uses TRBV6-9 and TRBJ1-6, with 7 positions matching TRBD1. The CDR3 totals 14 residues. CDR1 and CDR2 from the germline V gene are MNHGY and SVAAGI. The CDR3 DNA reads TGTGCCAGCAGTTACGGCAGGGGGAATTCACCCCCCCACTTT. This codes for CASSYGRGNSPPHF.

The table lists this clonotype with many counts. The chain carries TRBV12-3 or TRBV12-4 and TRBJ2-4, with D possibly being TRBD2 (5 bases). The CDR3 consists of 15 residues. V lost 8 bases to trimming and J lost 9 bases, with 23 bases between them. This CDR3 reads CASGPGSPSGGIQYF. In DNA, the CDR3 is TGTGCCAGCGGGCCCGGGTCACCCTCAGGAGGCATTCAGTACTTC.

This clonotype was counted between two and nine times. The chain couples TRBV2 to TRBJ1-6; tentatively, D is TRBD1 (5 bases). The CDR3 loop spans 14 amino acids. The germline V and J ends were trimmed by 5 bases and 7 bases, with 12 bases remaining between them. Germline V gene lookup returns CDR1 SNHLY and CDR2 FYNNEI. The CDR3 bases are TGTGCCAGCAGTTCCGGGGCCCGGAATTCACCCCTCCACTTT. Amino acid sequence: CASSSGARNSPLHF. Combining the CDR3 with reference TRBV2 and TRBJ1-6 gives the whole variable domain EPEVTQTPSHQVTQMGQEVILRCVPISNHLYFYWYRQILGQKVEFLVSFYNNEISEKSEIFDDQFSVERPDGSNFTLKIRSTKLEDSAMYFCASSSGARNSPLHFGNGTRLTVT.

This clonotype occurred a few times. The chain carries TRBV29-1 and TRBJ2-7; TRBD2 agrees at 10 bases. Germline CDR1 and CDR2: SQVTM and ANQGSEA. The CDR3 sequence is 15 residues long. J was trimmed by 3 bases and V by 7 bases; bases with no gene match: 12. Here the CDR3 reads CSGSLAGAGGYEQYF. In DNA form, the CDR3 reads TGCAGCGGGAGCCTAGCGGGAGCCGGGGGCTACGAGCAGTACTTC.

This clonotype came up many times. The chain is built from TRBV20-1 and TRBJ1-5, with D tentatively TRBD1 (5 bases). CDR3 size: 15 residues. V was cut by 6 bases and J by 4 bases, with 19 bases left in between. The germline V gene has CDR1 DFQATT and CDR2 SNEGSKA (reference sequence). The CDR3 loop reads CSAEPAQGRNQPQHF. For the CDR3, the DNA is TGCAGTGCCGAGCCCGCGCAGGGACGAAATCAGCCCCAGCATTTT.

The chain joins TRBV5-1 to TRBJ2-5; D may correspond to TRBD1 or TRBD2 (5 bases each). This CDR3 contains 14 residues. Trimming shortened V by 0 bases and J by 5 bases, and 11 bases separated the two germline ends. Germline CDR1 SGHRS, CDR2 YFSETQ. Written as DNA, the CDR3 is TGCGCCAGCAGCTTGGCCTCAGGGACCGAGACCCAGTACTTC. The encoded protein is CASSLASGTETQYF.